Listed below are T cell receptor beta chains from one sample, sequenced in a study of T cell responses to AZD1222 COVID-19 vaccine. Here immunoSEQ multiplex PCR was the method, and the copy in TCRdb shows in-frame clones only, minus some. Here the sample spans about 200,000 clones, around 92% being singletons. The sequencing here drew on peripheral blood, taken on day 0 of AZD1222 vaccination. Receptor source: an adult in good health. Both conserved end residues are part of each CDR3. Fields, in order: J gene, clone size, D gene, V gene, CDR3 protein, CDR3 DNA. The D gene is left open where the match is weak. Clone size appears in some rows only: once, few, many, or a class for an expanded clone.

j_call: TRBJ1-2
clone_size: NA
d_call: TRBD1
v_call: TRBV5-8
cdr3_aa: CASSLGRQGPYTGYTF
cdr3_nt: TGTGCCAGCAGCTTGGGTCGACAGGGCCCCTACACGGGCTACACCTTC

j_call: TRBJ1-2
clone_size: NA
d_call: NA
v_call: TRBV27
cdr3_aa: CASSLNNRDGYTF
cdr3_nt: TGTGCCAGCAGTTTAAACAATCGCGATGGCTACACCTTC

j_call: TRBJ1-3
clone_size: NA
d_call: NA
v_call: TRBV29-1
cdr3_aa: CSVGGRNSGNTIYF
cdr3_nt: TGCAGCGTTGGGGGACGGAACTCTGGAAACACCATATATTTT

j_call: TRBJ1-3
clone_size: NA
d_call: NA
v_call: TRBV6-5
cdr3_aa: CASSYPGPGNTIYF
cdr3_nt: TGTGCCAGCAGTTACCCAGGACCGGGAAACACCATATATTTT

j_call: TRBJ1-2
clone_size: once
d_call: TRBD1
v_call: TRBV28
cdr3_aa: CASSSDRNHGYTF
cdr3_nt: TGTGCCAGCAGTTCGGACAGGAACCATGGCTACACCTTC

j_call: TRBJ1-2
clone_size: NA
d_call: TRBD1
v_call: TRBV6-6
cdr3_aa: CAGTGGYGYTF
cdr3_nt: TGTGCCGGAACAGGGGGGTACGGCTACACCTTC

j_call: TRBJ2-5
clone_size: NA
d_call: NA
v_call: TRBV9
cdr3_aa: CASSVGGLETQYF
cdr3_nt: TGTGCCAGCAGCGTAGGGGGTCTTGAGACCCAGTACTTC

j_call: TRBJ1-5
clone_size: NA
d_call: TRBD1
v_call: TRBV6-5
cdr3_aa: CASSRDRGNQPQHF
cdr3_nt: TGTGCCAGCAGTCGGGACAGGGGGAATCAGCCCCAGCATTTT

j_call: TRBJ2-1
clone_size: once
d_call: NA
v_call: TRBV27
cdr3_aa: CASSLQAYYNEQFF
cdr3_nt: TGTGCCAGCAGTTTACAGGCGTACTACAATGAGCAGTTCTTC

j_call: TRBJ1-6
clone_size: NA
d_call: NA
v_call: TRBV28
cdr3_aa: CASKGNFSPLHF
cdr3_nt: TGTGCCAGCAAGGGGAATTTCTCACCCCTCCACTTT

j_call: TRBJ1-2
clone_size: NA
d_call: NA
v_call: TRBV6-4
cdr3_aa: CASSDPDSYGYTF
cdr3_nt: TGTGCCAGCAGTGATCCAGACAGCTATGGCTACACCTTC

j_call: TRBJ1-5
clone_size: NA
d_call: TRBD1
v_call: TRBV19
cdr3_aa: CASSGRGYQPQHF
cdr3_nt: TGTGCCAGTAGCGGCAGGGGGTATCAGCCCCAGCATTTT

j_call: TRBJ1-4
clone_size: NA
d_call: TRBD1
v_call: TRBV6-6
cdr3_aa: CASSPTLGQGRGRATNEKLFF
cdr3_nt: TGTGCCAGCAGTCCGACCCTCGGACAGGGACGGGGGCGAGCAACTAATGAAAAACTGTTTTTT

j_call: TRBJ1-5
clone_size: NA
d_call: NA
v_call: TRBV5-6
cdr3_aa: CASSWGPDGNQPQHF
cdr3_nt: TGTGCCAGCAGCTGGGGGCCCGACGGCAATCAGCCCCAGCATTTT

j_call: TRBJ1-6
clone_size: NA
d_call: NA
v_call: TRBV27
cdr3_aa: CASSLSGSYSPLHF
cdr3_nt: TGTGCCAGCAGTTTATCCGGATCTTATTCACCCCTCCACTTT

j_call: TRBJ1-6
clone_size: NA
d_call: TRBD1
v_call: TRBV7-9
cdr3_aa: CASSSPGQVSSPLHF
cdr3_nt: TGTGCCAGCAGCTCTCCTGGACAGGTTTCTTCACCCCTCCACTTT

j_call: TRBJ1-1
clone_size: NA
d_call: NA
v_call: TRBV28
cdr3_aa: CASSLRGMGTEAFF
cdr3_nt: TGTGCCAGCAGTTTACGGGGGATGGGCACTGAAGCTTTCTTT

j_call: TRBJ2-7
clone_size: NA
d_call: TRBD1
v_call: TRBV6-5
cdr3_aa: CASSYSGTGSYEQYF
cdr3_nt: TGTGCCAGCAGTTACTCGGGGACAGGGTCCTACGAGCAGTACTTC

j_call: TRBJ2-7
clone_size: NA
d_call: NA
v_call: TRBV9
cdr3_aa: CASSVDGDYEQYF
cdr3_nt: TGTGCCAGCAGCGTAGATGGAGACTACGAGCAGTACTTC

j_call: TRBJ1-2
clone_size: once
d_call: TRBD1
v_call: TRBV5-5
cdr3_aa: CASSPKGQGNYGYTF
cdr3_nt: TGTGCCAGCAGCCCCAAGGGACAGGGTAACTATGGCTACACCTTC

j_call: TRBJ1-2
clone_size: once
d_call: NA
v_call: TRBV28
cdr3_aa: CASSFERYINYGYTF
cdr3_nt: TGTGCCAGCAGTTTTGAGAGGTACATTAACTATGGCTACACCTTC

j_call: TRBJ1-5
clone_size: NA
d_call: NA
v_call: TRBV28
cdr3_aa: CASSSGTFQPQHF
cdr3_nt: TGTGCCAGCAGTAGCGGGACATTCCAGCCCCAGCATTTT

j_call: TRBJ1-2
clone_size: NA
d_call: NA
v_call: TRBV7-8
cdr3_aa: CASSRGNRIAEVANYGYTF
cdr3_nt: TGTGCCAGCAGCCGAGGGAACAGGATCGCCGAAGTAGCTAACTATGGCTACACCTTC

j_call: TRBJ1-4
clone_size: NA
d_call: NA
v_call: TRBV2
cdr3_aa: CASRREGGEKLFF
cdr3_nt: TGTGCCAGCAGAAGGGAGGGTGGTGAAAAACTGTTTTTT

j_call: TRBJ1-5
clone_size: NA
d_call: NA
v_call: TRBV7-3
cdr3_aa: CASGRGELLPQHF
cdr3_nt: TGTGCCAGTGGGAGGGGGGAACTTTTGCCCCAGCATTTT